This T cell receptor beta chain was retrieved from a study of cytomegalovirus exposure and HLA in healthy donors. This CDR3 region has 14 residues. Trimming took off 1 base at V and 3 bases at J, with 10 bases between the two ends. CDR1 SGHVS and CDR2 FQNEAQ come from the germline V gene. The PCR used 60 Vbeta and 13 Jbeta primers. Generated by immunoSEQ multiplex PCR, the TCRdb table keeps only in-frame clones and is missing some. This sample has approximately 130,000 clones; 55% to 75% occur once, and the top ten carry over 4%. The specimen was PBMCs. The sequence was obtained from a man aged 45 to 65 in good health and CMV-seropositive. V and J are TRBV7-8 and TRBJ2-7; perhaps TRBD1 as D (5 bases). The CDR3: CASSLGTTDYEQYF. In DNA form, the CDR3 reads TGTGCCAGCAGCTTAGGGACGACAGACTACGAGCAGTACTTC.